The 18 T cell receptor beta chains listed next were all sequenced from one sample in a study of T cell responses to AZD1222 COVID-19 vaccine. Generated by immunoSEQ multiplex PCR, the TCRdb table keeps only in-frame clones and is missing some. The data show under 150,000 clones, 93% seen once. This sample comprised peripheral blood, obtained on day 0 of AZD1222 vaccination. The receptors stem from an adult in good health.

This clone was recorded only once. J is TRBJ2-7 and V is TRBV4-1; D is perhaps TRBD2 (5 bases). V shed 1 base and J shed 6 bases, with 13 bases lying between them. Germline V gene lookup returns CDR1 MGHRA and CDR2 YSYEKL. This CDR3 comprises 14 residues. The CDR3: CASSQAEGSGEQYF. DNA for the CDR3: TGCGCCAGCAGCCAAGCAGAAGGGAGTGGCGAGCAGTACTTC.

The chain combines TRBV7-9 with TRBJ1-1; weak D call: TRBD1 (6 bases). The CDR3 runs 13 residues. The ends were cut back, 0 bases at V and 4 bases at J, with 6 bases in the middle. In germline, CDR1 is SEHNR, CDR2 FQNEAQ (reference sequence). DNA for the CDR3: TGTGCCAGCAGCTTAGCGGGGGCCACTGAAGCTTTCTTT. Translated, it gives CASSLAGATEAFF.

The V call is TRBV27, the J call TRBJ2-7; D gene uncertain. Between the trimmed V and J ends, which lost 2 bases and 3 bases, there was a span of 11 bases. The CDR3 extends over 14 amino acids. Germline assignment: CDR1 MNHEY and CDR2 SMNVEV (reference sequence). CDR3 residues: CASSLQISGYEQYF. The CDR3 DNA is TGTGCCAGCAGTTTACAGATTTCGGGCTACGAGCAGTACTTC.

The chain employs TRBV5-4 and TRBJ1-6; maybe TRBD1 (5 bases). V was cut by 4 bases and J by 5 bases, with 13 bases left in between. The length of the CDR3 is 15 residues. Germline-derived CDR1 and CDR2 are SGHNT and YYREEE (reference sequence). The CDR3 DNA sequence: TGTGCCAGCAGCATGCAGGGTGTGAATAATTCACCCCTCCACTTT. It specifies CASSMQGVNNSPLHF.

This clone showed up just once. This CDR3 is also generated by other DNA sequences in the sample. The chain carries TRBV13 and TRBJ2-7, with unresolved D. Trimming shortened V by 4 bases and J by 2 bases, and 12 bases separated the two germline ends. CDR3 size: 14 residues. CDR1 and CDR2 (germline): PRHDT, FYEKMQ (reference sequence). This CDR3 reads CASSSRGEAYEQYF. The CDR3 nucleotides read TGTGCCAGCAGCTCGCGTGGTGAGGCCTACGAGCAGTACTTC.

The rearrangement joins TRBV12-3 or TRBV12-4 to TRBJ1-1; a possible D gene is TRBD1 (6 bases). The CDR3 spans 12 residues. V shed 8 bases and J shed 3 bases, with 10 bases lying between them. CDR3 sequence: CASWGPDTEAFF. CDR3 DNA: TGTGCCAGCTGGGGGCCAGACACTGAAGCTTTCTTT.

V usage is TRBV7-9 and J usage is TRBJ2-3, with TRBD2 matching over 8 bases. The CDR3 runs 16 residues. Germline loops: CDR1 SEHNR, CDR2 FQNEAQ (reference sequence). With V trimmed by 0 bases and J by 3 bases, 5 bases remained unmatched. The CDR3 sequence is CASSLALSGVTDTQYF. As DNA, the CDR3 is TGTGCCAGCAGCTTAGCGCTTAGCGGGGTAACAGATACGCAGTATTTT.

V usage is TRBV20-1 and J usage is TRBJ1-1; D not certain. V lost 3 bases and J 0 bases, leaving 14 bases between the germline ends. The CDR3 is 15 amino acids. Germline loops: CDR1 DFQATT, CDR2 SNEGSKA (reference sequence). The DNA for the CDR3 is TGCAGTGCTAGTAGACGGTTCACCATGAACACTGAAGCTTTCTTT. It is translated as CSASRRFTMNTEAFF.

This chain connects TRBV7-2 to TRBJ1-1; 9 bases map to TRBD1. The CDR3 spans 12 residues. The V segment lost 5 bases and the J segment 8 bases; nucleotides outside the gene matches: 3. Germline V CDR1 and CDR2: SGHTA, FQGNSA. This chain's CDR3 is CASSGQGWEAFF. The CDR3 DNA sequence: TGTGCCAGCAGCGGACAGGGGTGGGAAGCTTTCTTT.

The chain is built from TRBV24-1 and TRBJ1-2; D remains unclear. CDR1 is KGHDR and CDR2 is SFDVKD in the germline V gene. The CDR3 is 11 residues long. V lost 4 bases and J lost 8, with 7 bases in between. In DNA form, the CDR3 reads TGTGCCACCAGTGAACTAATAGGCTACACCTTC. This gives the protein CATSELIGYTF.

This rearrangement joins TRBV5-8 to TRBJ1-2, with D perhaps matching TRBD1 (5 bases). Germline loops: CDR1 SGHTS, CDR2 YDEGEE. The CDR3 has 15 residues. Deletions cut 4 bases from V and 3 bases from J, with 16 bases between. DNA of the CDR3: TGTGCCAGCAGCCGACCGGGACGGCTGTACTATGGCTACACCTTC. Its translation is CASSRPGRLYYGYTF.

This chain joins TRBV29-1 and TRBJ1-2; D is ambiguous. Germline CDR1 is SQVTM and CDR2 is ANQGSEA. With 3 bases removed from V and 5 bases from J, the gap between germline ends came to 7 bases. This CDR3 has 11 residues. CDR3: CSVELGYGYTF. CDR3 DNA sequence: TGCAGCGTTGAGTTGGGTTATGGCTACACCTTC.

The V and J genes are TRBV3-1 (or the pseudogene TRBV3-2) and TRBJ2-7; D gene ambiguous. The CDR3 spans 15 residues. The V end lost 4 bases, the J end lost 2 bases, and 15 bases lay between the germline ends. Per the germline V gene, CDR1 is LGHDT and CDR2 is YNNKEL (reference sequence). CDR3 nucleotides: TGTGCCAGCAGCCCTCCCAGTGGGCCTGCCTACGAGCAGTACTTC. Its protein product is CASSPPSGPAYEQYF.

The J gene is TRBJ2-2, the V gene TRBV19, with 7 bases matching TRBD1. Germline values: CDR1 LNHDA, CDR2 SQIVND (reference sequence). The CDR3 has 14 amino acids. With 1 base clipped from V and 6 bases from J, the junction kept 2 bases outside the gene matches. CDR3 loop: CASSIAGGAGELFF. The CDR3 coding sequence is TGTGCCAGTAGTATAGCAGGGGGTGCCGGGGAGCTGTTTTTT.

The rearrangement links TRBV5-1 to TRBJ1-4; 9 bases agree with TRBD1. CDR3 size: 15 residues. Germline V gene data show CDR1 as SGHRS and CDR2 as YFSETQ. V was pared by 4 bases and J by 7 bases, with 8 bases of the junction left unmatched. The CDR3 reads CASSPTGGASEKLFF. CDR3 nucleotides: TGCGCCAGCAGCCCCACAGGGGGCGCGAGTGAAAAACTGTTTTTT.

This sequence joins TRBV10-2 and TRBJ1-1, with D perhaps matching TRBD1 (6 bases). This CDR3 comprises 17 residues. From germline, CDR1 is WSHSY and CDR2 SAAADI. V gave up 4 bases and J gave up 0 bases, with 18 bases separating them. In nucleotides, the CDR3 is TGCGCCAGCAGTGGCAAGGGAGGGGGGACTATGAACACTGAAGCTTTCTTT. It is translated as CASSGKGGGTMNTEAFF.

V and J are TRBV24-1 and TRBJ2-5; 7 bases align to TRBD2. The CDR3 consists of 12 residues. Germline CDR1 and CDR2: KGHDR and SFDVKD. The trim removed 2 bases at V and 7 bases at J, leaving 0 bases unmatched. In DNA, the CDR3 is TGTGCCACCAGTGATTGGGAGGGGACCCAGTACTTC. It yields the protein CATSDWEGTQYF.

This chain connects TRBV3-1 (or the pseudogene TRBV3-2) to TRBJ2-3; 9 positions match TRBD2. CDR1 and CDR2 from the germline V gene are LGHDT and YNNKEL (reference sequence). V lost 1 base and J lost 5; bases outside the gene matches: 13. This CDR3 has 18 amino acids. This chain's CDR3 is CASSQARVGGGAGDTQYF. DNA of the CDR3: TGTGCCAGCAGCCAAGCCCGAGTCGGCGGGGGGGCCGGAGATACGCAGTATTTT.